One and the same sample provided the 27 T cell receptor beta chains below, sequenced in a study of metastatic and nonmetastatic thyroid tumors. Each patient went into thyroid surgery without having received any treatment. TCRdb re-analyzed the PCR reads through MiXCR. The data contain around 26,000 clones, around 15% of them seen just once; the ten biggest clones take up roughly an eighth. Sequencing was carried out using blood. These receptors all stem from a female donor with papillary thyroid cancer or a benign thyroid nodule (not recorded which). Some clones in this sample may be carry-over from other donors' samples.

This clone was recorded many times. J is TRBJ2-7 and V is TRBV11-1; 8 positions match TRBD1. This CDR3 has 16 residues. Trimming removed 4 bases from V and 4 bases from J; junction bases left unmatched: 12. Germline lookup yields CDR1 SGHAT and CDR2 FQDESV (reference sequence). CDR3 amino acids: CASSSGWDRRFYEQYF. In DNA form, the CDR3 reads TGTGCCAGCAGCTCGGGATGGGACAGGAGGTTTTACGAGCAGTACTTC.

This chain uses TRBV20-1 with TRBJ2-1, with D possibly being TRBD1 (6 bases). CDR3 length equals 13 residues. V was pared by 3 bases and J by 4 bases, with 10 bases between. CDR1 is DFQATT and CDR2 is SNEGSKA in the germline V gene (reference sequence). CDR3 residues: CSASPGQYNEQFF. The CDR3 region has the DNA TGCAGTGCTAGCCCCGGACAGTACAATGAGCAGTTCTTC.

This clone was counted many times. The chain combines TRBV28 with TRBJ2-3, with D possibly being TRBD1 or TRBD2 (5 bases each). Germline CDR1 MDHEN, CDR2 SYDVKM. This CDR3 has 15 amino acids. Trimming pared 0 bases from V and 4 bases from J, leaving 11 bases between. This CDR3 reads CASSLWGVGADTQYF. CDR3 nucleotides: TGTGCCAGCAGTTTATGGGGGGTAGGCGCAGATACGCAGTATTTT.

This clone is medium-sized within its sample. Other nucleotide sequences in the sample specify the same CDR3. The rearrangement joins TRBV19 to TRBJ2-6, with 7 bases aligning to TRBD1. Germline V gene sequence: CDR1 LNHDA, CDR2 SQIVND (reference sequence). J lost 4 bases, V lost 6 bases, and 3 bases had no gene match. This CDR3 region has 14 residues. The CDR3 loop reads CASSTGAGANVLTF. The CDR3 bases are TGTGCCAGTAGCACAGGGGCCGGGGCCAACGTCCTGACTTTC.

This clone occurred a few times. The junction and the germline gene differ at one end; a read error may be behind it. The chain joins TRBV7-9 to TRBJ2-1, with D tentatively TRBD2 (5 bases). Germline loops: CDR1 SEHNR, CDR2 FQNEAQ (reference sequence). This CDR3 contains 11 residues. The CDR3 DNA reads TGTGCCAGCAGCCTAGCCCCCCCCCCCCGCTTC. This encodes CASSLAPPPRF.

This clone was seen many times. The CDR3 spells CSAREAFRVYPFYEQYF. CDR3 in DNA: TGCAGTGCTAGGGAGGCTTTCAGGGTTTACCCCTTCTACGAGCAGTACTTC. V and J are TRBV20-1 and TRBJ2-7, with D perhaps given as TRBD1 or TRBD2 (5 bases each). Germline CDR1 reads DFQATT; CDR2 reads SNEGSKA (reference sequence). CDR3 length equals 17 residues. Trimming left V 3 bases short and J 3 bases short, with 24 bases between.

This clone has ten or more counts. A much larger clone is a single base away; this may be a read error. The CDR3 ends on some other residue instead of the conserved phenylalanine or tryptophan, so this is likely a read error. V gene TRBV3-1 combines with J gene TRBJ1-1; D gene uncertain. Per germline, CDR1 LGHDT and CDR2 YNNKEL (reference sequence). The CDR3 totals 15 residues. Trimming removed 2 bases at V and 0 bases at J, with 10 bases between. The CDR3 DNA is TGTGCCAGCAGCCAACAGGACGGGATGAACACTGAAGCTTTCCTT. Translating it yields CASSQQDGMNTEAFL.

This clone was seen only a few times. The CDR3 protein is CASSQLSTYEQYF. CDR3 in DNA: TGTGCCAGCAGCCAGCTAAGCACCTACGAGCAGTACTTC. The V and J genes are TRBV6-2 or TRBV6-3 and TRBJ2-7; no definite D call. The CDR3 covers 13 residues. V lost 6 bases and J lost 2, with 11 bases in between. Germline CDR1 is MNHEY and CDR2 is SVGEGT.

This clone appeared a few times. The junction shows a germline mismatch at one end, possibly a read error. The chain couples TRBV6-1 to TRBJ2-1, with D maybe TRBD1 (6 bases). The CDR3 has 15 residues. Germline V CDR1 and CDR2: MNHNS, SASEGT. CDR3 nucleotide sequence: TGTGCCAGCACTGAAGCCACAGGGCTTAGGGATGAGCAGTTCTTC. Protein: CASTEATGLRDEQFF.

In this sample, this clone turned up many times. The same CDR3 can be traced to other DNA sequences in this sample. The chain uses TRBV2 and TRBJ2-1; tentative D call: TRBD2 (6 bases). V dropped 2 bases and J dropped 5 bases, with 10 bases sitting between them. The germline V gene has CDR1 SNHLY and CDR2 FYNNEI. CDR3 length: 14 amino acids. The CDR3 region is CASSERLGNNEQFF. The DNA for the CDR3 is TGTGCCAGCAGTGAACGACTAGGGAACAATGAGCAGTTCTTC.

In its sample, this clone was seen many times. The V gene is TRBV5-6, the J gene TRBJ1-2; 8 nucleotides line up with TRBD1. The CDR3 covers 15 residues. Per germline, CDR1 SGHDT and CDR2 YYEEEE. V lost 0 bases and J lost 3; bases outside the gene matches: 4. CDR3: CASSLDQGAYYGYTF. The CDR3 DNA follows: TGTGCCAGCAGCTTGGACCAGGGGGCTTACTATGGCTACACCTTC.

This clone was detected many times. This CDR3 reads CAWSRPGGNTEAFF. The CDR3 region has the DNA TGTGCCTGGAGCCGACCCGGGGGGAACACTGAAGCTTTCTTT. The chain recombines TRBV30 with TRBJ1-1; the D gene is possibly TRBD1 (5 bases). Trimming removed 3 bases from V and 1 base from J, with 12 bases in between. Germline V lookup: CDR1 GTSNPN, CDR2 SVGIG (reference sequence). The CDR3 length is 14 residues.

In its sample, this clone was seen many times. The chain couples TRBV24-1 to TRBJ2-2; D might be TRBD2 (5 bases). This CDR3 has 12 amino acids. With 9 bases removed from V and 2 bases from J, the gap between germline ends came to 6 bases. Germline V gene sequence: CDR1 KGHDR, CDR2 SFDVKD. CDR3 DNA sequence: TGTGCCACCGGGAGTAACACCGGGGAGCTGTTTTTT. Its translation is CATGSNTGELFF.

This sequence joins TRBV9 and TRBJ2-2, with D hard to call. Germline lookup yields CDR1 SGDLS and CDR2 YYNGEE. The length of the CDR3 is 11 residues. Trimming removed 3 bases at V and 7 bases at J, with 4 bases between. The CDR3 sequence is CASSGFGELFF. In DNA, the CDR3 is TGTGCCAGCAGCGGGTTCGGGGAGCTGTTTTTT.

This chain uses TRBV5-4 with TRBJ1-2; D gene ambiguous. This CDR3 contains 13 residues. Germline V gives CDR1 SGHNT, CDR2 YYREEE (reference sequence). Deletions cut 5 bases from V and 11 bases from J, with 19 bases between. The DNA for the CDR3 is TGTGCCAGCAGAGACGACTCTGCCCCGGGGTACACCTTC. Amino acid sequence: CASRDDSAPGYTF.

This clone was observed many times. Within the sample, other DNA sequences also encode this same CDR3. The genes are TRBV10-3 and TRBJ2-7; perhaps TRBD1 as D (6 bases). The CDR3 is 14 amino acids. Germline V CDR1 and CDR2: ENHRY, SYGVKD. V lost 3 bases and J 5 bases, leaving 14 bases between the germline ends. The CDR3 spells CAISDGTGRDEQYF. The CDR3 DNA reads TGTGCCATCAGTGACGGTACAGGGCGCGACGAGCAGTACTTC.

The table lists this clone with many counts. The CDR3 nucleotides read TGTGCCTGGAGTGTACAGGCGTTCGGGACTAGCCACTCTGGGGCCAACGTCCTGACTTTC. Translating gives CAWSVQAFGTSHSGANVLTF. The chain uses TRBV30 and TRBJ2-6; 9 bases fit TRBD2. CDR1 is GTSNPN and CDR2 is SVGIG in the germline V gene (reference sequence). J was trimmed by 0 bases and V by 0 bases; bases with no gene match: 12. The CDR3 length is 20 residues.

This clone was counted many times. The chain is built from TRBV12-5 and TRBJ1-4, with D perhaps TRBD1 (5 bases). The CDR3 consists of 14 residues. Deletions cut 3 bases from V and 5 bases from J, with 10 bases between. CDR1 and CDR2 from the germline V gene are LGHNT and FRNRAP. The CDR3 coding sequence is TGTGCTAGTGGTTTTCCACAGGAGAATGAAAAACTGTTTTTT. Residues: CASGFPQENEKLFF.

This clone was seen ten or more times. The chain joins TRBV6-1 to TRBJ2-5; no firm D call. Per the germline V gene, CDR1 is MNHNS and CDR2 is SASEGT. V lost 3 bases, J lost 4 bases, and 15 bases lay in between. The CDR3 spans 15 residues. The CDR3 protein is CASSDTRSQGETQYF. For the CDR3, the DNA is TGTGCCAGCAGTGATACCCGAAGCCAAGGAGAGACCCAGTACTTC.

This clone was observed at least ten times. The chain carries TRBV2 and TRBJ2-7, with a possible D match to TRBD2 (6 bases). Per the germline V gene, CDR1 is SNHLY and CDR2 is FYNNEI. The V end lost 6 bases, the J end lost 0 bases, and 15 bases lay between the germline ends. CDR3 size: 15 residues. The CDR3 here is CASRGSGASSYEQYF. The CDR3 DNA follows: TGTGCCAGCAGGGGGTCGGGAGCTAGCTCCTACGAGCAGTACTTC.

This clone was seen many times. The gene calls are TRBV5-1 and TRBJ2-1, with D perhaps matching TRBD2 (6 bases). The CDR3 consists of 14 residues. Trimming cost V 3 bases and J 3 bases, with 10 bases left between them. Germline V gives CDR1 SGHRS, CDR2 YFSETQ. The CDR3 DNA reads as TGCGCCAGCAGCTCCTCGACTAGCTACAATGAGCAGTTCTTC. It is translated as CASSSSTSYNEQFF.

Many counts were recorded for this clone. This chain links TRBV6-1 with TRBJ1-3, with 9 bases that match TRBD1. The CDR3 is 15 amino acids. V gave up 4 bases and J gave up 0 bases; unmatched junction bases: 1. Per germline, CDR1 MNHNS and CDR2 SASEGT. In DNA form, the CDR3 reads TGTGCCAGCAGTGTACAGGGGGCCTCTGGAAACACCATATATTTT. Protein product: CASSVQGASGNTIYF.

The chain is built from TRBV4-1 and TRBJ1-1; D is undetermined. Trimming shortened V by 4 bases and J by 6 bases, and 18 bases separated the two germline ends. This CDR3 is 15 amino acids long. Germline CDR1 is MGHRA and CDR2 is YSYEKL. The CDR3 is CASSPQGWGEPEAFF. CDR3 DNA: TGCGCCAGCAGCCCACAAGGGTGGGGTGAACCTGAAGCTTTCTTT.

This clone was counted at least ten times. The gene calls are TRBV27 and TRBJ2-7; D uncertain. Germline V gene lookup returns CDR1 MNHEY and CDR2 SMNVEV (reference sequence). V lost 3 bases and J 7 bases, leaving 16 bases between the germline ends. This CDR3 spans 14 amino acids. CDR3 region: CASSFTSSGREQYF. The CDR3 DNA follows: TGTGCCAGCAGTTTTACCTCCTCCGGGCGGGAGCAGTACTTC.

By sample fraction, this clone is medium-sized. The gene calls are TRBV30 and TRBJ2-7; 9 bases match TRBD2. Unmatched junction bases numbered 11, after V lost 6 bases and J lost 5 bases. The CDR3 runs to 14 residues. Per the germline V gene, CDR1 is GTSNPN and CDR2 is SVGIG (reference sequence). The CDR3 bases are TGTGCCTGCAGATACGTTAGCGGGAGCCACGAGCAGTACTTC. Amino acid sequence: CACRYVSGSHEQYF.

The sample holds many counts of this clone. This rearrangement joins TRBV19 to TRBJ1-1, with no clear D. The length of the CDR3 is 14 residues. Trimming shortened V by 4 bases and J by 2 bases, and 11 bases separated the two germline ends. The germline CDR1 and CDR2 sequences are LNHDA and SQIVND (reference sequence). The CDR3 bases are TGTGCCAGTAGTACCCCGGCCGAAAACACTGAAGCTTTCTTT. Amino acid sequence: CASSTPAENTEAFF.

This clone was picked up many times. V is TRBV9 and J is TRBJ2-5; a possible D gene is TRBD2 (6 bases). In germline, CDR1 is SGDLS, CDR2 YYNGEE. The germline V and J ends were trimmed by 4 bases and 0 bases, with 16 bases remaining between them. CDR3 length equals 16 residues. The CDR3 region has the DNA TGTGCCAGCAGCCCGCGGGGACGGAGGTACCAAGAGACCCAGTACTTC. Translated: CASSPRGRRYQETQYF. Full variable domain (outside the CDR3, taken from reference TRBV9 and TRBJ2-5): DSGVTQTPKHLITATGQRVTLRCSPRSGDLSVYWYQQSLDQGLQFLIQYYNGEERAKGNILERFSAQQFPDLHSELNLSSLELGDSALYFCASSPRGRRYQETQYFGPGTRLLVL.